This T cell receptor (beta chain) is drawn from a study of sequential checkpoint blockade in melanoma. On the study more broadly: Randomization was 1:1 between first-line nivolumab→ipilimumab and ipilimumab→nivolumab. After both sequences, patients received maintenance nivolumab.

Assay: immunoSEQ multiplex PCR; the TCRdb copy retains only in-frame clones and omits some. The sample records 25,000 to 30,000 clones, more than 80% being singletons. Treatment specified: randomized to nivolumab then ipilimumab (arm A) or the reverse (arm B). Patients had received no earlier DNA-damaging chemotherapy. From thawed PBMCs, live CD3+CD8+ cells negative for CD19 and CD56 were sorted. There are 18 residues in the CDR3. CDR1 and CDR2 from the germline V gene are SGHRS and YFSETQ. V gave up 0 bases and J gave up 2 bases; unmatched junction bases: 7. This receptor was taken from a human donor with melanoma. The chain recombines TRBV5-1 with TRBJ2-7, with 14 bases fitting TRBD2. The specimen comprised CD8+ T cells sorted from blood (inferred from file names), sampled from a patient given nivolumab and ipilimumab in sequence. CDR3 sequence reads: CASSLDMGLAGATYEQYF. The CDR3 DNA reads as TGCGCCAGCAGCTTGGATATGGGACTAGCGGGAGCAACCTACGAGCAGTACTTC.